In its sample, the clone carrying this T cell receptor beta chain was seen a few times. This specimen belongs to a study of blood T cell repertoires in COVID-19. For the study at large: Acute and convalescent COVID-19 specimens originated in the United States, Italy and Spain. T cells, B-cell-depleted T cells, or PBMCs provided the cDNA or gDNA that served as material.

CDR1 SQVTM and CDR2 ANQGSEA come from the germline V gene. This CDR3 contains 10 residues. Trimming pared 8 bases from V and 4 bases from J, leaving 6 bases between. Authors' processing steps: Reference gene primers were amplified, and this amplification served to estimate nucleated cell counts. Sequencing used immunoSEQ multiplex PCR; TCRdb keeps in-frame clones, though not all of them. For V, J and clone size, that table is used; D and trimming come from the DNA. The table lists around 200,000 clones, about nine tenths of them singletons. The specimen sequenced was peripheral blood. The source is a man younger than 35 with active or convalescent COVID-19. V and J are TRBV29-1 and TRBJ1-5; D call uncertain. In DNA form, the CDR3 reads TGCAGCCCGCGTAATCAGCCCCAGCATTTT. Its translation is CSPRNQPQHF.